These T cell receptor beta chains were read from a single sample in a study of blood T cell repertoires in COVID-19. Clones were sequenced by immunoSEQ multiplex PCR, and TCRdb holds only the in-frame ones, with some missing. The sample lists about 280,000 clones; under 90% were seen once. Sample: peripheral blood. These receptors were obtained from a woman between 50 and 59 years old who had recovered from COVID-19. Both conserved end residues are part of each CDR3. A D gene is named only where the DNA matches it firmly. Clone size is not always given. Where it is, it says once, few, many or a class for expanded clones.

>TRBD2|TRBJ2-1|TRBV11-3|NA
TGTGCCAGCAGCGAACTAGCGGGAGGAAGGAATGAGCAGTTCTTC
CASSELAGGRNEQFF
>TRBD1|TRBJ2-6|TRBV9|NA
TGTGCCAGCAGCGTAGTCCAGGGGGCTCCCTCTGGGGCCAACGTCCTGACTTTC
CASSVVQGAPSGANVLTF
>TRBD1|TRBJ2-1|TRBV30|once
TGTGCCTGGAATGGGGACAGGAGCAGGGCGACCTTTACGGATTACAATGAGCAGTTCTTC
CAWNGDRSRATFTDYNEQFF
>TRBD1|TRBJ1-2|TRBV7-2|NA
TGTGCCAGCAGCTTAGGAGGGACAGCTTCTATGGAGGGCTACACCTTC
CASSLGGTASMEGYTF
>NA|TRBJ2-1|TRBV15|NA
TGTGCCACCAGCAGAGCGGGCAGCGGGTACAATGAGCAGTTCTTC
CATSRAGSGYNEQFF
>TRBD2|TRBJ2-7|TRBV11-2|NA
TGTGCCAGCAGGTTACTAGCGGGGAATGCTCGCCCCTACGAGCAGTACTTC
CASRLLAGNARPYEQYF
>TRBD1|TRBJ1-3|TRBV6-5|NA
TGTGCCAGCAGTTGGGGACAGTACTCTGGAAACACCATATATTTT
CASSWGQYSGNTIYF
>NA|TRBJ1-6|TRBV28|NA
TGTGCCAGCAGTCGCTCCCAGGGGCGGAGGCCACCCCTCCACTTT
CASSRSQGRRPPLHF
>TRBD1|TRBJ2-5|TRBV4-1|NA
TGCGCCAGCAGCCTTCTAGGAGGGACAGGGGGCCTAGCGGGGGTGATCGGCGAGACCCAGTACTTC
CASSLLGGTGGLAGVIGETQYF
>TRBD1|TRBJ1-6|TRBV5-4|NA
TGTGCCAGCAACCTACAGGGGGTATATAATTCACCCCTCCACTTT
CASNLQGVYNSPLHF
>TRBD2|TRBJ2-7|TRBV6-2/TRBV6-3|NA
TGTGCCAGCAGCCCTTCTCCCCTAGGACTAGCGGGGGGCTCTGTCTACGAGCAGTACTTC
CASSPSPLGLAGGSVYEQYF
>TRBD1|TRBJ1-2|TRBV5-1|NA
TGCGCCAGCAGCTTGGATCTAGTTGGACAGGGTGATGGCTACACCTTC
CASSLDLVGQGDGYTF
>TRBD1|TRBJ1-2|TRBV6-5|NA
TGTGCCAGCAGTTACTCGGATGCAGGGGGAAACTATGGCTACACCTTC
CASSYSDAGGNYGYTF
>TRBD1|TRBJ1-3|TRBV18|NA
TGTGCCAGCTCACCCTCGACAGGGGACGGCTCTGGAAACACCATATATTTT
CASSPSTGDGSGNTIYF
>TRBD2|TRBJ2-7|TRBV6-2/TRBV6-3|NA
TGTGCCAGCAGTTACCCAAGGACTAGCGGGCCCATCTACGAGCAGTACTTC
CASSYPRTSGPIYEQYF
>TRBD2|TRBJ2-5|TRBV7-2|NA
TGTGCCAGCAGCTCGGGGTTGTCTAGCGGGGGGACCCAGTACTTC
CASSSGLSSGGTQYF
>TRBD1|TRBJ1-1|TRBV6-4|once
TGTGCCAGCAGGGGACAGGGGGCAGGTGAAGCTTTCTTT
CASRGQGAGEAFF
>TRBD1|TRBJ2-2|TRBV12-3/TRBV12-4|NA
TGTGCCAGCACCTTGACAGGGACCGGGGAGCTGTTTTTT
CASTLTGTGELFF
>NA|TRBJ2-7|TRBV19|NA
TGTGCCAGTAGTATGGTTAGATCCCACGAGCAGTACTTC
CASSMVRSHEQYF
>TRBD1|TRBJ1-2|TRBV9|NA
TGTGCCAGCAGCGCCACAGAAAAGACAGGGGAGGGCTACACCTTC
CASSATEKTGEGYTF
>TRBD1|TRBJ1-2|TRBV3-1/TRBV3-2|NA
TGTGCCAGCAGCCATCTACAGGGGTCCTATGGCTACACCTTC
CASSHLQGSYGYTF
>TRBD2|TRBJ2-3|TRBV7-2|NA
TGTGCCAGCATCGTAGCGGGCAGCACAGATACGCAGTATTTT
CASIVAGSTDTQYF
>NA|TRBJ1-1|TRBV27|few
TGTGCCAGCAGTTCGCAGGAAATGAACACTGAAGCTTTCTTT
CASSSQEMNTEAFF
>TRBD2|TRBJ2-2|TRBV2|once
TGTGCCAGCAGACCCACTAGCGGGAGGGGCACCGGGGAGCTGTTTTTT
CASRPTSGRGTGELFF
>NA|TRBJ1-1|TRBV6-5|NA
TGTGCCAGCAGTTACTCGTCCGCAGCGCCCCTGGCTGAAGCTTTCTTT
CASSYSSAAPLAEAFF
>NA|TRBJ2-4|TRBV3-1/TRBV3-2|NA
TGTGCCAGCAGCCAAGACTGGGGCGATTTAGCCAAAAACATTCAGTACTTC
CASSQDWGDLAKNIQYF
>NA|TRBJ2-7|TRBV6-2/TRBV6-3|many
TGTGCCAGCAGTTACCGGGACAACTACGAGCAGTACTTC
CASSYRDNYEQYF